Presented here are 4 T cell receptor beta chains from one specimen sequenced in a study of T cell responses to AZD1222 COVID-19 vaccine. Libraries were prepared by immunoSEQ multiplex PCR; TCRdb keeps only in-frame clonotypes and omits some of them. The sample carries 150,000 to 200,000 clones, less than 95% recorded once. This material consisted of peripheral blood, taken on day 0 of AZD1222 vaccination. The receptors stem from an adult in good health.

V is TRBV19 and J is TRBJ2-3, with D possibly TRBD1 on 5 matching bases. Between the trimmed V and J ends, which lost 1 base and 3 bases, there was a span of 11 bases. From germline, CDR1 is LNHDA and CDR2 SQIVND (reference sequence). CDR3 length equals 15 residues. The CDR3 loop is CASSIVMGLTDTQYF. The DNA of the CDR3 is TGTGCCAGTAGTATAGTCATGGGGCTAACAGATACGCAGTATTTT.

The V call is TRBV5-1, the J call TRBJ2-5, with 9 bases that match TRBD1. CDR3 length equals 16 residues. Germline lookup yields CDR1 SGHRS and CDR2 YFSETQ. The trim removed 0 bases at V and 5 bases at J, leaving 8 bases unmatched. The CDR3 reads CASSLAKGQGAETQYF. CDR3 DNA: TGCGCCAGCAGCTTGGCCAAGGGACAGGGAGCGGAGACCCAGTACTTC.

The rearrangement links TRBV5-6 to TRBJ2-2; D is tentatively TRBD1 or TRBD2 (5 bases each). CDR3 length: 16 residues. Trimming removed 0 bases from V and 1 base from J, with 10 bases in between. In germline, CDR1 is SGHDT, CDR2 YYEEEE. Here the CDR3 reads CASSLGSGRNTGELFF. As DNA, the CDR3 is TGTGCCAGCAGCTTGGGGTCAGGGAGGAACACCGGGGAGCTGTTTTTT. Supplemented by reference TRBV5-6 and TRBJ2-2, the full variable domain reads DAGVTQSPTHLIKTRGQQVTLRCSPKSGHDTVSWYQQALGQGPQFIFQYYEEEERQRGNFPDRFSGHQFPNYSSELNVNALLLGDSALYLCASSLGSGRNTGELFFGEGSRLTVL.

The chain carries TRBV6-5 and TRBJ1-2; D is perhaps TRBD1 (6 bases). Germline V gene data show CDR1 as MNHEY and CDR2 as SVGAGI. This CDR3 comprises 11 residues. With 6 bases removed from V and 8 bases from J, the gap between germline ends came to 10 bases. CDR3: CASRGGQGYTF. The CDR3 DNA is TGTGCCAGCAGGGGGGGGCAAGGCTACACCTTC.